The clone carrying this TCR beta chain showed up just a few times. The entry originates in a study of cytomegalovirus exposure and HLA in healthy donors. PCR amplification relied on 60 Vbeta primers (plus 13 Jbeta primers). Only in-frame clones appear in the TCRdb table, and some are missing; sequencing was by immunoSEQ multiplex PCR. The sample contains more than 95,000 clones, 10% of which appear only once. The CDR3 runs 10 residues. V shed 6 bases and J shed 5 bases, with 3 bases lying between them. CDR1 and CDR2 from the germline V gene are MNHNS and SASEGT. The chain carries TRBV6-1 and TRBJ2-3; D is unresolved. The receptor was isolated from a woman aged 18-29 years in good health and CMV-seropositive. Sequencing was performed on PBMCs. The CDR3 region is CASSGDTQYF. DNA for the CDR3: TGTGCCAGCAGCGGAGATACGCAGTATTTT.